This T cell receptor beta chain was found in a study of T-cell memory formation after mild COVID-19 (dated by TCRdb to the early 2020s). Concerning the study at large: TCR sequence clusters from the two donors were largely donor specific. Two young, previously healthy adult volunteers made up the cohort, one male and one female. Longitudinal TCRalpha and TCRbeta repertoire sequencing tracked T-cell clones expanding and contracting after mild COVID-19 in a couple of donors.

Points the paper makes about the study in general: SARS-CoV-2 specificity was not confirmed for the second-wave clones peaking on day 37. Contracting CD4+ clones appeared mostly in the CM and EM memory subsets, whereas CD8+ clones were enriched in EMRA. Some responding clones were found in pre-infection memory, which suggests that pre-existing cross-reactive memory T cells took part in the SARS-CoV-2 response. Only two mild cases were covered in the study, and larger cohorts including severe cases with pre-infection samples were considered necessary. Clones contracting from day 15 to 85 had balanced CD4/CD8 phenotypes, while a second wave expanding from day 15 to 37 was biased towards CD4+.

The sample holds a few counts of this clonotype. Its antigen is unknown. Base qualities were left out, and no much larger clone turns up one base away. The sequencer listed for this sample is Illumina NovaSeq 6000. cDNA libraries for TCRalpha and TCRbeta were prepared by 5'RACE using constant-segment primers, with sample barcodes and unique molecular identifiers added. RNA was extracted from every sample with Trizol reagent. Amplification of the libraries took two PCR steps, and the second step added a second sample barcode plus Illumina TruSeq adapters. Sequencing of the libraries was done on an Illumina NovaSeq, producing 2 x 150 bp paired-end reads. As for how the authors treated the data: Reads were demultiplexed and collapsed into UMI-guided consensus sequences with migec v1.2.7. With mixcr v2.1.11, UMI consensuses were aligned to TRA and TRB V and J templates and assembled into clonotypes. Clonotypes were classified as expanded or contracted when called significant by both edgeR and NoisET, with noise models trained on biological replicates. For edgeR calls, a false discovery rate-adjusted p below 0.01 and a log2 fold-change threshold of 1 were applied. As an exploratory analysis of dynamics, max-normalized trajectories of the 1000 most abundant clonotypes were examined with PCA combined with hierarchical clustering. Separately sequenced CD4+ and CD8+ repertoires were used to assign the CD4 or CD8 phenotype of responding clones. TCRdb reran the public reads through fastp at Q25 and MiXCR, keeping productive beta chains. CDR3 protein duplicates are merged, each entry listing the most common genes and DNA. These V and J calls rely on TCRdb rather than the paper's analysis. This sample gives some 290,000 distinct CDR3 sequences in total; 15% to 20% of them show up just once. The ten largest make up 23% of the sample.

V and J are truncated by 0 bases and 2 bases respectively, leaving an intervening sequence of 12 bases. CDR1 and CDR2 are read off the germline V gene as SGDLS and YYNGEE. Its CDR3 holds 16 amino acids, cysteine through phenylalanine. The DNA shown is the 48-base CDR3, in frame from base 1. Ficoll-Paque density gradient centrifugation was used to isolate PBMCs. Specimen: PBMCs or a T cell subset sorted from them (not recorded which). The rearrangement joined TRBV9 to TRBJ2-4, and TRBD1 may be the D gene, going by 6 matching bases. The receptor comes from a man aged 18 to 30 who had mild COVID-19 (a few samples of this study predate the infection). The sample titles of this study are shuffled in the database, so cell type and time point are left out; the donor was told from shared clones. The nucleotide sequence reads TGTGCCAGCAGCGTAGATACAGGGCTCCCCAAAAACATTCAGTACTTC. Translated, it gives CASSVDTGLPKNIQYF.